The sequence of this TCR beta chain was determined in a study of identical twins. Through template switching, a universal primer site was introduced, and the cDNA contained unique molecular identifiers. A single record per CDR3 protein comes from TCRdb applying MiXCR to the 5' RACE reads. In the table there are hundreds of thousands of distinct CDR3 sequences, 20% to 25% of which are singletons. Worth noting for this clonotype: Its antigen remains unidentified.

Overall study findings and caveats: Out-of-frame alpha sequences shared by twins were enriched for low generation probability. Carriage of fewer insertions was seen in abundant cord blood beta clonotypes, whereas memory repertoires showed none.

Germline loops: CDR1 DFQATT, CDR2 SNEGSKA (reference sequence). Trimming removed 3 bases at V and 8 bases at J, with 13 bases between. The CDR3 is made up of 12 amino acids. The sample was also linked to a second study, of yellow fever vaccine responses in identical twins.

The V call is TRBV20-1, the J call TRBJ1-1; D is unresolved. Sample: CD4+ T cells sorted from blood. The sequence was obtained from a woman aged 18-35 years in good health. The CDR3 is CSASLGKGEAFF. CDR3 DNA: TGCAGTGCTAGTTTAGGGAAAGGGGAAGCTTTCTTT.